The 6 T cell receptor beta chains given below trace back to one sample, sequenced in a study of cytomegalovirus exposure and HLA in healthy donors. PCR used 60 Vbeta primers and 13 Jbeta primers. This table comes from immunoSEQ multiplex PCR, and its TCRdb copy is limited to in-frame clones, with some not included. The data show about 130,000 clones, with over 60% seen just once and 4.2% held by the top ten. The sequenced sample consisted of PBMCs. Source of these receptors: a male donor in good health and CMV-seropositive.

This chain links TRBV4-2 with TRBJ2-2, with D unresolved. The germline gives CDR1 LGHNA, CDR2 YNFKEQ. Trimming took off 4 bases at V and 3 bases at J, with 3 bases between the two ends. This CDR3 contains 12 residues. The CDR3 here is CASSPYTGELFF. DNA for the CDR3: TGTGCCAGCAGCCCCTACACCGGGGAGCTGTTTTTT.

The rearrangement joins TRBV6-5 to TRBJ2-2; no clear D gene. This CDR3 is 15 amino acids long. Germline-derived CDR1 and CDR2 are MNHEY and SVGAGI. The V gene lost 3 bases and the J gene lost 6 bases, with 14 bases spanning the gap. The CDR3: CASSYYSSSSGELFF. In DNA form, the CDR3 reads TGTGCCAGCAGTTATTACAGTAGTTCGTCCGGGGAGCTGTTTTTT.

V and J are TRBV30 and TRBJ2-3; 9 positions agree with TRBD2. There are 17 residues in the CDR3. Germline loops: CDR1 GTSNPN, CDR2 SVGIG (reference sequence). J was trimmed by 4 bases and V by 0 bases; bases with no gene match: 11. The CDR3 protein is CAWSVLRGGGASDTQYF. The CDR3 DNA is TGTGCCTGGAGTGTACTTCGTGGCGGGGGGGCCTCAGATACGCAGTATTTT.

V and J are TRBV14 and TRBJ2-5; D is unresolved. The DNA end is more similar to TRBJ2-7, so the J call may be wrong. Germline V CDR1 and CDR2: SGHDN, FVKESK. This CDR3 comprises 13 residues. The CDR3 reads CASSQGFRHEQYF. The CDR3 nucleotides read TGTGCCAGCAGCCAAGGCTTCAGGCACGAGCAGTACTTC.

The chain carries TRBV6-1 and TRBJ2-7, with TRBD1 matching over 8 bases. CDR1 MNHNS and CDR2 SASEGT come from the germline V gene. Trimming cost V 4 bases and J 6 bases; bases outside gene matches: 5. This CDR3 has 13 residues. CDR3 sequence (DNA): TGTGCCAGCAGTGGAGGACAGGGCTGCGAGCAGTACTTC. Translation gives CASSGGQGCEQYF.

This clone was found once. The V and J genes are TRBV5-4 and TRBJ1-6, with 8 positions matching TRBD1. The CDR3 consists of 14 residues. CDR1 and CDR2 from the germline V gene are SGHNT and YYREEE (reference sequence). The V and J ends lost 4 bases and 7 bases, in that order; junction bases with no gene match: 4. CDR3 in DNA: TGTGCCAGCAGCCAGGGACAGGCCAATTCACCCCTCCACTTT. It codes for CASSQGQANSPLHF. The full variable domain, rest sourced from reference TRBV5-4 and TRBJ1-6, is ETGVTQSPTHLIKTRGQQVTLRCSSQSGHNTVSWYQQALGQGPQFIFQYYREEENGRGNFPPRFSGLQFPNYSSELNVNALELDDSALYLCASSQGQANSPLHFGNGTRLTVT.